This record covers a single TCR beta chain. This clonotype was counted between two and nine times. No cognate antigen has been identified for it. No qualities accompany the bases; no much larger clone lies one base away. The data stem from a study of blood T cells in healthy people across ages (dated by TCRdb to the mid-2010s). Broadly, across the study: Template switching captured roughly one uniquely barcoded TCR beta cDNA molecule per two T cells in model experiments. To track age-related changes in TCR beta repertoire diversity, the study relied on deep sequencing normalized with unique cDNA molecular identifiers. To avoid experimental bias, donors of different ages were randomly spread across the sequencing lanes. The donors were divided into four age groups: young (average around 16 years), middle-aged (approximately 41), aged (approximately 62) and long-lived (roughly 86). Two additional independent replicas of 1 million unique cDNA reads from the same blood draw were analyzed for two donors (one aged 18 to 30 and one aged 80 or older).

Including the terminal cysteine and phenylalanine, the CDR3 comprises 14 residues. Only the CDR3 region is kept as DNA, spanning 42 bases read in frame from base 1. The CDR1 and CDR2 encoded by the germline V gene are ENHRY and SYGVKD. V and J are truncated by 5 bases and 2 bases respectively, leaving an intervening sequence of 11 bases. Study-wide findings and limitations: Bulk unsorted PBMC profiling prevented conclusive comparison of naive and antigen-experienced compartments. There was a strong correlation between observed TCR beta diversity and the percentage of naive T cells measured by flow cytometry. Estimates of total diversity based on one million sequenced T cells were considered lower bounds and underestimates. Observed TCR beta diversity per million T cells fell roughly linearly with age, and a significant reduction was already apparent by age around 40. The long-lived group showed more naive CD4+ T cells, fewer expanded clones and increased TCR diversity than the aged group, suggesting age selection. The CMV infection status of donors was not known, potentially confounding age-related changes in expanded clonotypes.

The roughly 37 donors, aged 6 to 90 years, were systemically healthy Caucasian individuals from Russia. Around 9.7 milliliters of peripheral blood were collected from each donor into EDTA-treated Vacutainer tubes. Ficoll-Paque density-gradient centrifugation was used to isolate PBMCs, with at least 7 million per sample. Trizol reagent was used to extract total RNA from the PBMCs, yielding at least 5 micrograms per sample. For every donor, flow cytometry on a PBMC aliquot measured the percentage of naive CD45RAhigh/CD27high T cells. The library was produced with 5' RACE. TCRdb lists the instrument as Illumina HiSeq 2500. A second PCR of about 6 to 11 cycles was run with a J-beta primer mix and a sample-barcoded 5' primer. Each TCR beta cDNA molecule received a unique molecular identifier from a template-switch 5' adaptor carrying 12 random nucleotides. Each sample yielded at least 3 million CDR3-containing paired-end reads. All of the RNA was converted into first-strand cDNA using the Mint cDNA synthesis kit, with a TRBC-specific oligonucleotide serving as the primer. All cDNA was treated with uracil-DNA glycosylase and then went through a first 18-cycle PCR with the universal primers M1SS and BC2_uni_R. The original pipeline was this. Normalization of each sample was performed by random selection of 1 million high-quality reads, each carrying a distinct molecular identifier. Reads sharing molecular identifiers were discarded rather than binned into consensus sequences. MiTCR, run with a Q25 quality threshold and the strictest error-elimination algorithm, handled CDR3 identification, clonotype clustering and error correction. A nonparametric unseen species model using Euler transformation provided a lower-bound estimate of total TCR beta diversity. TCRdb reran the public reads through fastp at Q25 and MiXCR, keeping productive beta chains. Identical CDR3 protein sequences are pooled into one entry, listed with their most common genes and DNA. None of the V and J calls come from the authors' own analysis; TCRdb made them. Recorded for this sample are some 1.5 million distinct CDR3 sequences; under 30% of them occurred a single time. The ten largest clones capture more than 6% of the sample.

The chain uses TRBV10-3 and TRBJ2-3, with TRBD2 as a weak D call on 5 bases. Source material: blood. The sequence was collected from a woman aged 25 to 39 in good health. In nucleotide form, the sequence is TGTGCCATCAGTAGTACAGCGGACACAGATACGCAGTATTTT. This encodes CAISSTADTDTQYF.